Listed below are T cell receptor beta chains from one sample, sequenced in a study of T cells in Graves' hyperthyroidism and ophthalmopathy. TCRdb redid the calling of the multiplex PCR reads with MiXCR, one entry per CDR3 protein. The sample includes over 150,000 distinct CDR3 sequences, less than 20% seen only once; the top ten take about half. The sample was blood. Receptors were obtained from a woman in her fifties or sixties with Graves' hyperthyroidism. CDR3s include the opening cysteine and the closing phenylalanine or tryptophan. Fields, in order: J gene, D gene, V gene, clone size, CDR3 DNA, CDR3 protein. D genes are given only for firm matches. The listing skips clone size in some rows; elsewhere it reads once, few, many or a size class.

TRBJ1-2,.,TRBV7-3,many,TGTGCCAGCAGCCCAGACAGTCACCTTCCGCGCTACACCTTC,CASSPDSHLPRYTF
TRBJ1-2,.,TRBV12-3/TRBV12-4,many,TGTGCCAGCAGACTTACGGACTCGTCCGGCTACACCTTC,CASRLTDSSGYTF
TRBJ1-1,.,TRBV25-1,.,TGTGCCAGCAGTGAATTCGCACTGGGGACCACTGAAGCTTTCTTT,CASSEFALGTTEAFF
TRBJ2-7,TRBD2,TRBV18,many,TGTGCCAGCTCACCCCCGGGACTAGCGCTTAACTACGAGCAGTACTTC,CASSPPGLALNYEQYF
TRBJ1-3,.,TRBV7-2,.,TGTGCCAGCAGCTTCCAGGGAGGTGACACCATATATTTT,CASSFQGGDTIYF
TRBJ2-7,TRBD2,TRBV7-2,few,TGTGCCAGCAGCTTAGTAGCGGGAGACCCCTACGAGCAGTACTTC,CASSLVAGDPYEQYF
TRBJ1-5,.,TRBV19,few,TGTGCCAGTAGTATTGGGGGACGGAGCAATCAGCCCCAGCATTTT,CASSIGGRSNQPQHF
TRBJ2-7,.,TRBV6-1,many,TGTGCCAGCAGGGGACGAGGGGGTCAACGTTACGAGCAGTACTTC,CASRGRGGQRYEQYF
TRBJ2-1,.,TRBV7-3,many,TGTGCCAGCAGCTTAACGGGGAGGACGGCGGGCAATGAGCAGTTCTTC,CASSLTGRTAGNEQFF
TRBJ2-3,TRBD2,TRBV28,many,TGTGCCAGCAGTTTAACGGGTAGCGGGAGTTTCGCAGATACGCAGTATTTT,CASSLTGSGSFADTQYF
TRBJ1-1,.,TRBV9,.,TGTGCCAGCAGCGTAGGTTCGGCCTGGGGCACTGAAGCTTTCTTT,CASSVGSAWGTEAFF
TRBJ2-3,TRBD2,TRBV19,.,TGTGCCAGCGCCCGGCAGGGGACTAGCGGATCTAGCACAGATACGCAGTATTTT,CASARQGTSGSSTDTQYF
TRBJ1-1,.,TRBV27,many,TGTGCCAGCAGCATCAGTCCGAACACTGAAGCTTTCTTT,CASSISPNTEAFF
TRBJ2-2,.,TRBV6-2/TRBV6-3,.,TGTGCCAGCATGAGTGACGGGGTAAACACCGGGGAGCTGTTTTTT,CASMSDGVNTGELFF
TRBJ2-3,.,TRBV12-3/TRBV12-4,many,TGTGCCAGCAGTTATGGTAGGCTTTCTAGCACAGATACGCAGTATTTT,CASSYGRLSSTDTQYF
TRBJ2-3,.,TRBV9,.,TGTGCCAGCAGCGTAGAAGGACTTACAGATACGCAGTATTTT,CASSVEGLTDTQYF
TRBJ2-1,TRBD2,TRBV5-8,.,TGTGCCAACAACCCCACTAGCGGTACCTACAATGAGCAGTTCTTC,CANNPTSGTYNEQFF
TRBJ1-5,.,TRBV10-3,many,TGTGCCATCAGTGAGGGGGGAGGCAATCAGCCCCAGCATTTT,CAISEGGGNQPQHF
TRBJ2-7,TRBD1,TRBV12-3/TRBV12-4,many,TGTGCCAGCAGTCGACAGGGAAACGAGCAGTACTTC,CASSRQGNEQYF
TRBJ1-3,.,TRBV12-3/TRBV12-4,many,TGTGCCAGCAGTCCCCGGGGAACCATATATTTT,CASSPRGTIYF
TRBJ2-3,TRBD2,TRBV7-9,many,TGTGCCAGCAGCGGTGGACTAGCGGGAGGAGGAGATACGCAGTATTTT,CASSGGLAGGGDTQYF
TRBJ2-1,TRBD1,TRBV29-1,few,TGCAGCGTTGAACTGACAGGGGCCCCGAGTTTGTTTGAGCAGTTCTTC,CSVELTGAPSLFEQFF
TRBJ2-5,.,TRBV10-3,few,TGTGCCACCAGTAGGAACGGGGAGACCCAGTACTTC,CATSRNGETQYF
TRBJ1-2,TRBD1,TRBV19,many,TGTGCCAGTGCCCGGGACAGGGCATCCTATGGCTACACCTTC,CASARDRASYGYTF
TRBJ2-3,.,TRBV27,many,TGTGCCAGCAGCCACGTCACGGGGGGCACAGATACGCAGTATTTT,CASSHVTGGTDTQYF
TRBJ2-3,TRBD2,TRBV19,many,TGTGCCAGTAAGTCCGGGACTAGCGGGAGCACAGATACGCAGTATTTT,CASKSGTSGSTDTQYF
TRBJ2-1,TRBD2,TRBV7-9,many,TGTGCCAGCAGCTTAGTCGCGGGAGATGAGCAGTTCTTC,CASSLVAGDEQFF
TRBJ1-1,TRBD1,TRBV18,.,TGTGCCAGCTCATGGGACAGGGTTAACACTGAAGCTTTCTTT,CASSWDRVNTEAFF
TRBJ1-1,.,TRBV9,many,TGTGCCAGCAGCGTAGCAGGGAAAGACACTGAAGCTTTCTTT,CASSVAGKDTEAFF
TRBJ1-2,.,TRBV30,.,TGTGCCTGGGGTGTAATAACCGGCTACACCTTC,CAWGVITGYTF
TRBJ2-5,.,TRBV6-1,few,TGTGCCAGCACCCCCCGCCGGGTAGTTCAGGTCCAGTACTTC,CASTPRRVVQVQYF
TRBJ1-1,.,TRBV28,many,TGTGCCAGGAGGACCTCGGGGGCCCACACTGAAGCTTTCTTT,CARRTSGAHTEAFF
TRBJ2-4,TRBD1,TRBV6-6,many,TGTGCCAGCAGTTACGGAGCAGGGGGCATTCAGTACTTC,CASSYGAGGIQYF
TRBJ1-1,.,TRBV7-8,few,TGTGCCAGCAGCTTAGAAAGATCCACTGAAGCTTTCTTT,CASSLERSTEAFF
TRBJ2-3,.,TRBV7-3,many,TGTGCCAGCAGCTTGTGGGGGCTCGATACGCAGTATTTT,CASSLWGLDTQYF
TRBJ2-3,.,TRBV29-1,few,TGCAGCGTTGTGGTTCTAGGGGTGGGTGATACGCAGTATTTT,CSVVVLGVGDTQYF
TRBJ2-1,TRBD2,TRBV27,.,TGTGCCAGCAGTTTATTAGGCGGGACTAGCGGGAGGAGTCCCTACAATGAGCAGTTCTTC,CASSLLGGTSGRSPYNEQFF
TRBJ1-2,TRBD1,TRBV10-2,few,TGCGCCAGCAGTGAAAAAAGGGGACAGAACTATGGCTACACCTTC,CASSEKRGQNYGYTF
TRBJ1-2,.,TRBV12-3/TRBV12-4,many,TGTGCCAGCAGTATAGGACAGAATGGCTACACCTTC,CASSIGQNGYTF
TRBJ2-5,.,TRBV5-1,few,TGCGCCAGCAGCTTCTTGAGAACAGGGTCGCTCTCGGAGACCCAGTACTTC,CASSFLRTGSLSETQYF
TRBJ2-1,.,TRBV11-3,many,TGTGCCAGCAGCACCCCCCTAGAGGGGTTGATGGATTGGAATGAGCAGTTCTTC,CASSTPLEGLMDWNEQFF